This T cell receptor beta chain was profiled in a study of regulatory T cells in long-lasting Graves disease. As for this clonotype: No antigen is known for it.

In germline, CDR1 is DFQATT, CDR2 SNEGSKA (reference sequence). Trimming removed 5 bases at V and 7 bases at J, with 17 bases between. This CDR3 contains 14 residues. Study-wide findings and caveats: A reduction in accuracy may have resulted from the small sample size.

Noted time point: newly diagnosed GD, antithyroid drugs for less than 3 months. Construction of the TCR library relied on RNA isolated from PBMCs. Through Arm-PCR of CDR3 regions and iRepertoire HTBI primers, TCR beta libraries were built. Per the study methods: In the combined samples, 62 TRBV and 14 to 15 TRBJ segments were identified. MiXCR was run by TCRdb on the multiplex PCR reads, yielding one entry per CDR3 protein. The V and J calls shown here were made by TCRdb, not taken from the authors' results. The sample includes around 420,000 distinct CDR3 sequences, roughly 15% seen only once; the top ten take 22%.

The sample was peripheral blood mononuclear cells (PBMCs), taken at new diagnosis, from a patient treated with antithyroid drugs. This sequence joins TRBV20-1 and TRBJ1-4, with D perhaps TRBD1 (6 bases). This sequence was found in a female donor with Graves disease. The CDR3 sequence: CSADSYRVGEKLFF. The CDR3, as DNA: TGCAGTGCTGATTCTTACAGGGTTGGTGAAAAACTGTTTTTT.